The TCR beta chain described here comes from a study of early T cells in non-severe SARS-CoV-2 infection. One entry per CDR3 protein results from TCRdb running MiXCR on the 5' RACE reads. This table has around 70,000 distinct CDR3 sequences, approximately 12% appearing once. This clonotype was picked up many times. The CDR3 consists of 14 residues. The V segment lost 5 bases and the J segment 4 bases; nucleotides outside the gene matches: 6. Germline CDR1 and CDR2: WNHNN and SYGVQD (reference sequence). The genes are TRBV10-1 and TRBJ2-3, with 7 bases identical to TRBD2. The receptor comes from an adult who was a healthcare worker with PCR-confirmed SARS-CoV-2 infection or an uninfected control (not recorded which). The sample consisted of whole blood. CDR3 residues: CASSPGTMADTQYF. The CDR3 bases are TGCGCCAGCAGTCCCGGGACTATGGCAGATACGCAGTATTTT.